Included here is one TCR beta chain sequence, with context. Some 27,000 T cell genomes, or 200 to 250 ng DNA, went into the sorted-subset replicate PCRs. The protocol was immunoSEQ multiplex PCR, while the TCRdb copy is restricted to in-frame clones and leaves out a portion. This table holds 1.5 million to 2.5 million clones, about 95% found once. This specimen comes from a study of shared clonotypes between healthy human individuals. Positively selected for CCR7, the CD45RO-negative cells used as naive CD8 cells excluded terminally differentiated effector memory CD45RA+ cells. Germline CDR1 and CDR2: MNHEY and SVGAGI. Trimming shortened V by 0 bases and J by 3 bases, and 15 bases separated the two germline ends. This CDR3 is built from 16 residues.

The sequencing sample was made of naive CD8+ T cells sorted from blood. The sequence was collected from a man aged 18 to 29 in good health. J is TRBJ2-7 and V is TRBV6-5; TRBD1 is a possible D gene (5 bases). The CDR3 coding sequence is TGTGCCAGCAGTTACTCGAAGGTACAGGAGTTCTACGAGCAGTACTTC. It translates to CASSYSKVQEFYEQYF.